This T cell receptor (beta chain) stems from a study of graft-versus-host responses after intestinal transplantation. Turning to the study itself: Each of the recipients got a multivisceral, liver-intestinal, or isolated intestinal transplant.

Processing released intraepithelial and lamina propria lymphocytes from the graft tissue. Findings and caveats of the study: Patients who carried graft-donor T cell macrochimerism also had high graft-versus-host to host-versus-graft clonal ratios in their allografts. Association was observed between peak circulating GvH clone levels and early post-transplant HvG declines. GvH clones detected in recipient marrow included some appearing first in ileum or blood.

Profiling relied on immunoSEQ multiplex PCR, and the TCRdb table lists in-frame clones only, not all of them. The sample shows about 15,000 clones, 59% of them seen only once. Notes on this clone: Its antigen remains unidentified.

V lost 5 bases to trimming and J lost 1 base, with 15 bases between them. The CDR3 loop spans 16 amino acids. The germline V gene encodes CDR1 ENHRY and CDR2 SYGVKD. The source was ileum tissue, collected 524 days after transplant. The TCR originated in a human patient who received an intestinal transplant, so some T cells may come from the graft donor. The chain couples TRBV10-3 to TRBJ2-1, with D possibly matching TRBD1 (7 bases). The CDR3 region has the DNA TGTGCCATCAGTCCCACAGGGGCGGGATCCTACAATGAGCAGTTCTTC. Its translation is CAISPTGAGSYNEQFF.